The T cell receptor (beta chain) under discussion was sequenced for a study of blood T cell repertoires in COVID-19. Turning to the study itself: Collection of acute and convalescent COVID-19 samples took place in the United States, Italy and Spain. PBMCs, B-cell-depleted T cells, or T cells were the source of the cDNA or gDNA that made up the material.

As processed by the authors: The assay estimated nucleated cells by amplifying reference gene primers. Clones were sequenced by immunoSEQ multiplex PCR, and TCRdb holds only the in-frame ones, with some missing. V and J calls and clone size are copied from that table; D and trimming were computed from the DNA. The profile shows 250,000 to 350,000 clones, approximately 88% of them singletons. A few counts support this clone. CDR3 length: 19 amino acids. Per the germline V gene, CDR1 is MNHNS and CDR2 is SASEGT. Trimming cost V 4 bases and J 0 bases; bases outside gene matches: 12. Material: peripheral blood. The chain combines TRBV6-1 with TRBJ2-1, with 10 bases aligning to TRBD2. The receptor's source is a woman in her twenties or thirties who had recovered from COVID-19. CDR3 nucleotides: TGTGCCAGCAGTGTGGCCGGGACTAGCGCCGTAAGCTCCTACAATGAGCAGTTCTTC. The encoded protein is CASSVAGTSAVSSYNEQFF.